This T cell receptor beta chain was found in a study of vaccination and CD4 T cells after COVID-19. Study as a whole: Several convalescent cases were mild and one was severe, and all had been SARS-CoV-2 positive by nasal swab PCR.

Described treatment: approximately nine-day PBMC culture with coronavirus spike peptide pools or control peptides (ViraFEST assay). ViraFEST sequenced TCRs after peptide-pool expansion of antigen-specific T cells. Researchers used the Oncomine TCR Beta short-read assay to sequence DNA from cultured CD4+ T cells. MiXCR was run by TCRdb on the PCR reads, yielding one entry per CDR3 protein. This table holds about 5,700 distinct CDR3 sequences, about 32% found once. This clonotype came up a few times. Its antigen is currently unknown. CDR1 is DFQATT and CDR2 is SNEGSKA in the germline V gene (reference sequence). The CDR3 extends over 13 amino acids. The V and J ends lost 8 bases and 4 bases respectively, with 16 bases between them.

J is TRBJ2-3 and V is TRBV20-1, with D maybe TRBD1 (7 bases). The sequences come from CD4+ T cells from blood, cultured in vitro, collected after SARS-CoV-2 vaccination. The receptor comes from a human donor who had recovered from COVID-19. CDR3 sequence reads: CSPGQGDSDTQYF. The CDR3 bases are TGCAGTCCGGGGCAGGGGGACTCAGATACGCAGTATTTT.